The 24 T cell receptor beta chains below come from one sample, sequenced in a study of blood T cell repertoires in COVID-19. Profiled with immunoSEQ multiplex PCR; TCRdb holds only in-frame clones, not every one. The sample comprises 180,000 or so clones, under 85% of which are singletons, and 9.8% rests with the top ten. Sequencing was carried out using peripheral blood. These receptor sequences come from a woman of 80 years or more with acute or convalescent COVID-19.

Remarks on this clone: This same CDR3 is encoded by further DNA sequences in the sample. This chain uses TRBV5-1 with TRBJ1-2; D is ambiguous. Germline-derived CDR1 and CDR2 are SGHRS and YFSETQ. The length of the CDR3 is 13 residues. The V gene lost 0 bases and the J gene lost 2 bases, with 5 bases spanning the gap. DNA for the CDR3: TGCGCCAGCAGCTTGGACCGGAACTATGGCTACACCTTC. Amino acids: CASSLDRNYGYTF. Full variable domain (remainder filled in from reference TRBV5-1 and TRBJ1-2): KAGVTQTPRYLIKTRGQQVTLSCSPISGHRSVSWYQQTPGQGLQFLFEYFSETQRNKGNFPGRFSGRQFSNSRSEMNVSTLELGDSALYLCASSLDRNYGYTFGSGTRLTVV.

J is TRBJ1-2 and V is TRBV5-1; TRBD1 matches 7 bases. The CDR3 loop spans 17 amino acids. CDR1 and CDR2 (germline): SGHRS, YFSETQ. V lost 0 bases, J lost 5 bases, and 13 bases stayed unmatched. CDR3 region: CASSLGGQDRALYGYTF. The CDR3 DNA is TGCGCCAGCAGCTTGGGGGGCCAAGACAGGGCTTTATATGGCTACACCTTC. The full variable domain, completed using reference TRBV5-1 and TRBJ1-2, is KAGVTQTPRYLIKTRGQQVTLSCSPISGHRSVSWYQQTPGQGLQFLFEYFSETQRNKGNFPGRFSGRQFSNSRSEMNVSTLELGDSALYLCASSLGGQDRALYGYTFGSGTRLTVV.

The chain employs TRBV18 and TRBJ2-2, with D tentatively TRBD1 (6 bases). This CDR3 contains 15 residues. Germline CDR1 is KGHSH and CDR2 is LQKENI. V dropped 3 bases and J dropped 1 base, with 9 bases sitting between them. The CDR3 spells CASSPGQLNTGELFF. The CDR3 region has the DNA TGTGCCAGCTCACCCGGACAGCTGAACACCGGGGAGCTGTTTTTT.

The chain couples TRBV9 to TRBJ2-7; tentative D call: TRBD2 (5 bases). V dropped 0 bases and J dropped 3 bases, with 13 bases sitting between them. This CDR3 has 15 residues. Germline-derived CDR1 and CDR2 are SGDLS and YYNGEE. The CDR3, as DNA: TGTGCCAGCAGCGTAGGGTCGGGATTACACTACGAGCAGTACTTC. This translates into CASSVGSGLHYEQYF.

The genes are TRBV5-1 and TRBJ2-3, with 7 bases matching TRBD2. Trimming took 7 bases from V and 2 from J; bases not matched to a gene: 10. Germline V gene data show CDR1 as SGHRS and CDR2 as YFSETQ. The CDR3 runs 15 residues. The CDR3 region is CASGPGGSLTDTQYF. The CDR3 nucleotides are TGCGCCAGCGGGCCAGGCGGGAGTCTCACAGATACGCAGTATTTT.

V usage is TRBV25-1 and J usage is TRBJ1-5; 9 positions match TRBD1. Germline V gene sequence: CDR1 MGHDK, CDR2 SYGVNS. V was pared by 6 bases and J by 4 bases, with 1 base of the junction left unmatched. The CDR3 spans 13 residues. CDR3: CASSGTGNQPQHF. Here the CDR3 DNA reads TGTGCCAGCAGCGGGACAGGGAATCAGCCCCAGCATTTT. The full variable domain, in which reference TRBV25-1 and TRBJ1-5 provide the parts outside the CDR3, is EADIYQTPRYLVIGTGKKITLECSQTMGHDKMYWYQQDPGMELHLIHYSYGVNSTEKGDLSSESTVSRIRTEHFPLTLESARPSHTSQYLCASSGTGNQPQHFGDGTRLSIL.

In its sample, this clone was seen once. V usage is TRBV9 and J usage is TRBJ2-1, with D unclear. V was trimmed by 0 bases and J by 1 base, leaving 14 bases between them. The germline V gene encodes CDR1 SGDLS and CDR2 YYNGEE. The CDR3 has 17 residues. This CDR3 is CASSVEPHGFSYNEQFF. CDR3 bases: TGTGCCAGCAGCGTAGAACCCCACGGGTTTTCCTACAATGAGCAGTTCTTC.

The chain carries TRBV10-2 and TRBJ2-2; 7 bases map to TRBD2. The CDR3 consists of 15 residues. Looked up from germline, CDR1 is WSHSY and CDR2 is SAAADI. After removal of 10 bases from V and 5 bases from J, the junction contained 13 bases not matched to a gene. The CDR3 DNA is TGCGCCAACCGATGGGGGGAGGGAGAGACCGGGGAGCTGTTTTTT. It translates to CANRWGEGETGELFF.

This clone was recorded once. V is TRBV15 and J is TRBJ1-1; D is perhaps TRBD1 (6 bases). V lost 6 bases to trimming and J lost 5 bases, with 13 bases between them. Germline V CDR1 and CDR2: LNHNV, YYDKDF (reference sequence). The CDR3 is 13 residues long. The CDR3 region is CATRRGARTEAFF. CDR3 DNA: TGTGCCACCAGGCGGGGGGCAAGGACTGAAGCTTTCTTT.

V is TRBV9 and J is TRBJ2-7; no clear D. Germline CDR1 is SGDLS and CDR2 is YYNGEE. V was trimmed by 1 base and J by 3 bases, leaving 11 bases between them. This CDR3 spans 14 amino acids. Here the CDR3 DNA reads TGTGCCAGCAGCGTAAGAGAGTATAACTACGAGCAGTACTTC. Protein sequence: CASSVREYNYEQYF.

The chain employs TRBV28 and TRBJ1-3; 8 bases line up with TRBD1. Looked up from germline, CDR1 is MDHEN and CDR2 is SYDVKM. J lost 0 bases, V lost 8 bases, and 6 bases had no gene match. The length of the CDR3 is 15 residues. The CDR3 DNA follows: TGTGCCAGCGGCTACAGGGGGATCTCTGGAAACACCATATATTTT. This translates into CASGYRGISGNTIYF. The full variable domain, its missing parts supplied by reference TRBV28 and TRBJ1-3, is DVKVTQSSRYLVKRTGEKVFLECVQDMDHENMFWYRQDPGLGLRLIYFSYDVKMKEKGDIPEGYSVSREKKERFSLILESASTNQTSMYLCASGYRGISGNTIYFGEGSWLTVV.

The V call is TRBV12-3 or TRBV12-4, the J call TRBJ1-2; tentative D call: TRBD1 (5 bases). The CDR3 sequence is 12 residues long. Between the trimmed V and J ends, which lost 1 base and 7 bases, there was a span of 7 bases. The CDR3: CASSLGGVGYTF. Here the CDR3 DNA reads TGTGCCAGCAGTTTAGGGGGGGTTGGCTACACCTTC.

The J gene is TRBJ2-7, the V gene TRBV7-2; no clear D gene. The CDR3 totals 15 residues. The V gene's germline CDR1 is SGHTA and CDR2 FQGNSA. V was cut by 7 bases and J by 3 bases, with 19 bases left in between. The CDR3 sequence is CASTPAAGKSYEQYF. Written as DNA, the CDR3 is TGTGCCAGCACCCCTGCTGCAGGAAAGAGCTACGAGCAGTACTTC.

V gene TRBV7-8 combines with J gene TRBJ2-5; weak D call: TRBD2 (5 bases). This CDR3 spans 12 amino acids. The germline V gene has CDR1 SGHVS and CDR2 FQNEAQ. V lost 5 bases and J lost 7, with 11 bases in between. The CDR3 DNA reads TGTGCCAGCAGCCACCAACGGGGGACCCAGTACTTC. Its protein product is CASSHQRGTQYF.

The chain uses TRBV7-9 and TRBJ2-2, with TRBD2 matching over 9 bases. The V gene's germline CDR1 is SEHNR and CDR2 FQNEAQ (reference sequence). The V and J ends lost 5 bases and 2 bases, in that order; junction bases with no gene match: 6. This CDR3 spans 16 amino acids. The CDR3 DNA sequence: TGTGCCAGCAGCCTACCTAGCGGGACTAACACCGGGGAGCTGTTTTTT. It codes for CASSLPSGTNTGELFF.

The CDR3 DNA reads as TGTGCCAGCAGCTCTCATATTCCGGGACTAGTAGGCGGGGAGCTGTTTTTT. It encodes CASSSHIPGLVGGELFF. V gene TRBV7-2 combines with J gene TRBJ2-2; 8 bases map to TRBD2. The CDR3 has 17 amino acids. Germline V lookup: CDR1 SGHTA, CDR2 FQGNSA. The trim removed 4 bases at V and 7 bases at J, leaving 14 bases unmatched.

The V call is TRBV7-9, the J call TRBJ1-2; no clear D. Trimming took 7 bases from V and 7 from J, leaving 13 bases between them. CDR3 length: 12 amino acids. CDR1 is SEHNR, CDR2 FQNEAQ, per germline (reference sequence). DNA of the CDR3: TGTGCCAGCAAGCTCCCCCCGGGTGGCTACACCTTC. Translation: CASKLPPGGYTF.

The chain uses TRBV27 and TRBJ2-4; a possible D gene is TRBD1 (6 bases). Trimming left V 5 bases short and J 5 bases short, with 19 bases between. Germline CDR1 and CDR2: MNHEY and SMNVEV (reference sequence). The CDR3 is 16 amino acids. The CDR3 region has the DNA TGTGCCAGCAGTCCCTCCACTGACAGGATCCAAAACATTCAGTACTTC. Translated: CASSPSTDRIQNIQYF.

This chain uses TRBV2 with TRBJ2-1, with D possibly being TRBD2 (6 bases). The CDR3 has 15 amino acids. The ends were cut back, 6 bases at V and 6 bases at J, with 18 bases in the middle. Germline values: CDR1 SNHLY, CDR2 FYNNEI. The DNA for the CDR3 is TGTGCCAGCAGCGCAAGGGTAGCGGAGGGCAATGAGCAGTTCTTC. It codes for CASSARVAEGNEQFF.

The V and J genes are TRBV25-1 and TRBJ2-7, with D possibly being TRBD1 (5 bases). The CDR3 has 13 amino acids. V was cut by 10 bases and J by 1 base, with 14 bases left in between. Germline CDR1 and CDR2: MGHDK and SYGVNS. The CDR3 sequence is CATWSTVSYEQYF. The CDR3 DNA is TGTGCCACATGGTCGACAGTTTCCTACGAGCAGTACTTC.

J is TRBJ1-6 and V is TRBV9; D gene ambiguous. This CDR3 spans 15 amino acids. The V gene lost 0 bases and the J gene lost 8 bases, with 12 bases spanning the gap. CDR1 and CDR2 from the germline V gene are SGDLS and YYNGEE. CDR3 sequence reads: CASSVDGNEYSPLHF. Here the CDR3 DNA reads TGTGCCAGCAGCGTAGACGGGAATGAGTATTCACCCCTCCACTTT.

The chain combines TRBV6-5 with TRBJ1-1; TRBD1 agrees at 7 bases. The V gene end was trimmed by 8 bases and the J gene end by 4 bases; junction bases not matched to a gene: 7. The germline gives CDR1 MNHEY, CDR2 SVGAGI. The CDR3 runs to 13 residues. This CDR3 is CASHRGEGTEAFF. CDR3 in DNA: TGTGCCAGCCACAGGGGTGAAGGCACTGAAGCTTTCTTT.

The rearrangement joins TRBV6-1 to TRBJ2-3; possibly TRBD2 for D (5 bases). Germline CDR1 MNHNS, CDR2 SASEGT. This CDR3 has 15 amino acids. With 2 bases removed from V and 0 bases from J, the gap between germline ends came to 9 bases. The CDR3, as DNA: TGTGCCAGCAGTGAACGAGGGAGTAGCACAGATACGCAGTATTTT. This encodes CASSERGSSTDTQYF.

This rearrangement joins TRBV25-1 to TRBJ1-2; D may be TRBD1 (6 bases). V was shortened by 8 bases and J by 2 bases, with 15 bases between the two germline ends. Germline CDR1 is MGHDK and CDR2 is SYGVNS. The CDR3 totals 14 residues. In nucleotides, the CDR3 is TGTGCCAGCTCTCGACAGGCATTCAACTATGGCTACACCTTC. This translates into CASSRQAFNYGYTF.